This TCR beta chain derives from a study of spatial heterogeneity in lung cancer. Study context: The cohort: 70 to 75 early-stage, untreated non-small cell lung cancer patients. Overall study findings and caveats: Detection of ubiquitous tumor TCRs in blood was higher at resection than follow-up.

As to this clonotype: The antigen is unknown.

Individually, TCR cDNA molecules were each labelled with a unique molecular identifier. TCRdb reprocessed the 5' RACE reads via MiXCR and lists one record per CDR3 protein. This sample has 110,000 or so distinct CDR3 sequences; approximately 10% occur once, and the top ten carry 24%. Time point in this sample: blood at routine non-recurrence follow-up after resection. No cell sorting; template was whole RNA from tumor, lung tissue or PBMC. The V end was cut by 1 base, the J end by 9 bases, with 13 bases between. There are 14 residues in the CDR3. Germline CDR1 is SGHVS and CDR2 is FQNEAQ. The V gene is TRBV7-8, the J gene TRBJ2-1; weak D call: TRBD2 (5 bases). The sequencing used PBMCs, collected at follow-up. This receptor was identified in a female donor with early-stage non-small cell lung cancer. The CDR3 nucleotides read TGTGCCAGCAGCTTAGGGGCGTCGGAGGCTGAGCAGTTCTTC. Amino acid sequence: CASSLGASEAEQFF.